This T cell receptor (beta chain) was recorded in a study of identical twins. TCRdb ran MiXCR on the 5' RACE reads and lists one entry per CDR3 protein. Seen here are 200,000 to 250,000 distinct CDR3 sequences, around 6.9% observed once, and the top ten hold 1.9%. J gave up 3 bases and V 5 bases, and 9 bases lay outside the gene matches. Looked up from germline, CDR1 is MDHEN and CDR2 is SYDVKM. The CDR3 sequence is 15 residues long. In this sample, this clonotype turned up a few times. These sequences were also reported in another study, on yellow fever vaccine responses in identical twins.

The chain has TRBV28 and TRBJ2-5, with 7 positions matching TRBD1. The clonotype originates from a woman aged 18 to 35 in good health. What was sequenced was memory (CD45RO+) T cells sorted from blood. This chain's CDR3 is CASSVLGGQKETQYF. The CDR3, as DNA: TGTGCCAGCAGTGTACTAGGGGGCCAGAAAGAGACCCAGTACTTC. The full variable domain, in which reference TRBV28 and TRBJ2-5 provide the parts outside the CDR3, is DVKVTQSSRYLVKRTGEKVFLECVQDMDHENMFWYRQDPGLGLRLIYFSYDVKMKEKGDIPEGYSVSREKKERFSLILESASTNQTSMYLCASSVLGGQKETQYFGPGTRLLVL.